Shown below are 26 T cell receptor beta chains from a single sample sequenced in a study of T cells in Graves' hyperthyroidism and ophthalmopathy. What was amplified from RNA transcripts were TCR beta CDR3 regions. With the HTBI primer set, the TCR CDR3 went through a first round of RT-PCR. MiXCR, run by TCRdb on the multiplex PCR reads, gives a single entry per CDR3 protein. The data show roughly 500,000 distinct CDR3 sequences, around a fifth seen once. Sample: blood. These receptors all stem from a woman aged 70-85 years with Graves' ophthalmopathy.

In this sample, this clonotype turned up a few times. The rearrangement joins TRBV28 to TRBJ1-1; the match to TRBD1 covers 7 bases. The germline V gene has CDR1 MDHEN and CDR2 SYDVKM. Trimming at V came to 4 bases and at J to 1 base, leaving 9 bases not matched to a gene. The CDR3 extends over 16 amino acids. The DNA for the CDR3 is TGTGCCAGCAGTTCCCATACAGGGGCTTCGAACACTGAAGCTTTCTTT. This codes for CASSSHTGASNTEAFF.

Note on this clonotype: A much larger clone differs by one base, so this may be a read error. This likely comes from a read error, as the CDR3 has no conserved phenylalanine or tryptophan at its end. The chain carries TRBV12-3 or TRBV12-4 and TRBJ2-7; 14 nucleotides align to TRBD2. The CDR3 loop spans 17 amino acids. V shed 3 bases, J shed 3 bases, and the junction held 7 bases outside the gene matches. CDR3 region: CASSFEGLAGVGYEQYL. DNA of the CDR3: TGTGCCAGCAGTTTCGAGGGACTAGCGGGAGTCGGCTACGAGCAGTACCTC.

This clonotype was counted only a few times. The V and J genes are TRBV27 and TRBJ2-4, with TRBD1 identical over 7 bases. There are 17 residues in the CDR3. Germline loops: CDR1 MNHEY, CDR2 SMNVEV (reference sequence). The V and J ends lost 5 bases and 5 bases, in that order; junction bases with no gene match: 15. The CDR3 nucleotides read TGTGCCAGCAGTAGCCAGACAGGGAACCCAAGAGAAAACATTCAGTACTTC. Protein sequence: CASSSQTGNPRENIQYF.

Comments on this clonotype: Relative to the germline gene, one junction end is altered; a read error may explain this. The chain recombines TRBV6-1 with TRBJ2-5; no definite D call. The CDR3 runs 14 residues. Germline V gene lookup returns CDR1 MNHNS and CDR2 SASEGT. CDR3 region: CAGSPRPGQETQYF. CDR3 sequence (DNA): TGTGCCGGCAGTCCCCGACCGGGCCAAGAGACCCAGTACTTC.

V usage is TRBV5-1 and J usage is TRBJ2-6; TRBD1 agrees at 8 bases. The CDR3 length is 15 residues. After removal of 7 bases from V and 2 bases from J, the junction contained 5 bases not matched to a gene. Germline V lookup: CDR1 SGHRS, CDR2 YFSETQ. CDR3 in amino acids: CASRTGMPGANVLTF. CDR3 DNA sequence: TGCGCCAGCCGGACAGGGATGCCTGGGGCCAACGTCCTGACTTTC. Full variable domain (remainder filled in from reference TRBV5-1 and TRBJ2-6): KAGVTQTPRYLIKTRGQQVTLSCSPISGHRSVSWYQQTPGQGLQFLFEYFSETQRNKGNFPGRFSGRQFSNSRSEMNVSTLELGDSALYLCASRTGMPGANVLTFGAGSRLTVL.

The chain joins TRBV7-9 to TRBJ2-1, with 8 bases that match TRBD2. V shed 5 bases, J shed 7 bases, and the junction held 22 bases outside the gene matches. The CDR3 has 19 amino acids. Germline V gives CDR1 SEHNR, CDR2 FQNEAQ (reference sequence). The CDR3 coding sequence is TGTGCCAGCAGCCCAGGACTAACGGGAGGGCCCCACCGGAAGAATGAGCAGTTCTTC. As protein: CASSPGLTGGPHRKNEQFF.

This clonotype was seen only a few times. J is TRBJ1-5 and V is TRBV6-6; D call uncertain. V lost 2 bases to trimming and J lost 3 bases, with 11 bases between them. CDR1 and CDR2 (germline): MNHNY, SVGAGI (reference sequence). CDR3 length: 15 residues. The CDR3 sequence is CASSYGETFNQPQHF. For the CDR3, the DNA is TGTGCCAGCAGTTACGGGGAGACCTTCAATCAGCCCCAGCATTTT.

The table lists this clonotype with many counts. The V gene is TRBV11-2, the J gene TRBJ2-1; either TRBD1 or TRBD2 may supply D (6 bases each). V gave up 5 bases and J gave up 0 bases, with 20 bases separating them. The CDR3 contains 18 residues. CDR1 is SGHAT and CDR2 is FQNNGV in the germline V gene. In DNA, the CDR3 is TGTGCCAGCAGCCTAAGTGGCGGCGGGACAAGCTCCTACAATGAGCAGTTCTTC. This translates into CASSLSGGGTSSYNEQFF.

This clonotype was seen ten or more times. The genes are TRBV18 and TRBJ2-5, with D unclear. Trimming took 1 base from V and 4 from J, leaving 7 bases between them. CDR3 length: 13 residues. CDR1 KGHSH and CDR2 LQKENI come from the germline V gene. CDR3 bases: TGTGCCAGCTCACCACTCGTCGGAGAGACCCAGTACTTC. It codes for CASSPLVGETQYF.

DNA of the CDR3: TGTGCCAGCAGTTTGCAGGAGATAGGAGGCTATGGCTACACCTTC. Protein sequence: CASSLQEIGGYGYTF. The V and J genes are TRBV6-2 or TRBV6-3 and TRBJ1-2; D remains unclear. Germline loops: CDR1 MNHEY, CDR2 SVGEGT. The V gene lost 4 bases and the J gene lost 4 bases, with 16 bases spanning the gap. The CDR3 is made up of 15 amino acids.

The V call is TRBV14, the J call TRBJ2-2; TRBD1 aligns across 7 bases. Germline V gene sequence: CDR1 SGHDN, CDR2 FVKESK. The V gene end was trimmed by 1 base and the J gene end by 3 bases; junction bases not matched to a gene: 2. CDR3 length equals 15 residues. The CDR3 reads CASSQGDSYTGELFF. For the CDR3, the DNA is TGTGCCAGCAGCCAAGGGGACAGCTACACCGGGGAGCTGTTTTTT. The whole variable domain, filled in from reference TRBV14 and TRBJ2-2, reads EAGVTQFPSHSVIEKGQTVTLRCDPISGHDNLYWYRRVMGKEIKFLLHFVKESKQDESGMPNNRFLAERTGGTYSTLKVQPAELEDSGVYFCASSQGDSYTGELFFGEGSRLTVL.

The rearrangement joins TRBV15 to TRBJ2-3, with unresolved D. Germline V gives CDR1 LNHNV, CDR2 YYDKDF (reference sequence). V was pared by 1 base and J by 11 bases, with 7 bases between. This CDR3 contains 11 residues. In DNA, the CDR3 is TGTGCCACCAGCAGAGGTGAAAGGCAGTATTTT. Protein: CATSRGERQYF.

This clonotype has a count of ten or more. The V and J genes are TRBV11-2 and TRBJ2-3; D is perhaps TRBD2 (5 bases). V gave up 4 bases and J gave up 8 bases, with 10 bases separating them. This CDR3 has 12 amino acids. From germline, CDR1 is SGHAT and CDR2 FQNNGV. The CDR3 sequence is CASSSRAGTQYF. The CDR3 nucleotides are TGTGCCAGCAGCTCCCGCGCGGGTACGCAGTATTTT. Drawing the rest from reference TRBV11-2 and TRBJ2-3, the complete variable domain is EAGVAQSPRYKIIEKRQSVAFWCNPISGHATLYWYQQILGQGPKLLIQFQNNGVVDDSQLPKDRFSAERLKGVDSTLKIQPAKLEDSAVYLCASSSRAGTQYFGPGTRLTVL.

V gene TRBV12-3 or TRBV12-4 combines with J gene TRBJ2-1; no firm D call. The V end was cut by 7 bases, the J end by 9 bases, with 19 bases between. The CDR3 consists of 14 residues. CDR3 DNA: TGTGCCAGCACTTACTCAGTCCCCGGCGCTGAGCAGTTCTTC. This encodes CASTYSVPGAEQFF.

This clonotype was seen many times. The chain uses TRBV27 and TRBJ1-1, with D possibly matching TRBD1 (5 bases). Germline assignment: CDR1 MNHEY and CDR2 SMNVEV (reference sequence). This CDR3 is 15 amino acids long. The V and J ends lost 5 bases and 4 bases respectively, with 17 bases between them. CDR3 nucleotides: TGTGCCAGCAGTCGGAGGGGAGCGGGGGGCACTGAAGCTTTCTTT. The encoded protein is CASSRRGAGGTEAFF.

V usage is TRBV30 and J usage is TRBJ2-7, with D perhaps matching TRBD1 or TRBD2 (5 bases each). The germline gives CDR1 GTSNPN, CDR2 SVGIG (reference sequence). V lost 2 bases, J lost 1 base, and 12 bases lay in between. CDR3 length: 14 amino acids. The CDR3 reads CAWSNQGPSYEQYF. CDR3 in DNA: TGTGCCTGGAGTAACCAGGGACCTTCCTACGAGCAGTACTTC.

This clonotype was observed many times. The V call is TRBV15, the J call TRBJ2-1; 7 nucleotides match TRBD1. The CDR3 has 16 residues. Germline CDR1 is LNHNV and CDR2 is YYDKDF (reference sequence). V dropped 3 bases and J dropped 6; count of bases not matched to a gene: 11. CDR3 in DNA: TGTGCCACCAGCAGGCAACCACCAGGGACAGTCAATGAGCAGTTCTTC. Translated: CATSRQPPGTVNEQFF.

The chain is built from TRBV6-2 or TRBV6-3 and TRBJ1-6, with TRBD1 matching 9 bases. The CDR3 spans 16 residues. The V and J ends lost 5 bases and 10 bases, in that order; junction bases with no gene match: 12. The germline V gene has CDR1 MNHEY and CDR2 SVGEGT. The DNA of the CDR3 is TGTGCCAGCAGTCCCCTCGAGGACAGGGGCGAATCACCCCTCCACTTT. It encodes CASSPLEDRGESPLHF.

In this sample, this clonotype turned up a few times. The V call is TRBV20-1, the J call TRBJ2-1; D call uncertain. This CDR3 contains 16 residues. Trimming took off 1 base at V and 1 base at J, with 14 bases between the two ends. Per germline, CDR1 DFQATT and CDR2 SNEGSKA (reference sequence). In nucleotides, the CDR3 is TGCAGTGCTAGAGGGTTCGCAGACTTTTCCTACAATGAGCAGTTCTTC. This translates into CSARGFADFSYNEQFF.

The gene calls are TRBV18 and TRBJ2-7, with D possibly TRBD1 on 6 matching bases. This CDR3 is built from 15 residues. Germline loops: CDR1 KGHSH, CDR2 LQKENI. Trimming took 3 bases from V and 1 from J, leaving 13 bases between them. DNA for the CDR3: TGTGCCAGCTCACCGATGGACAGCTTATCCTACGAGCAGTACTTC. This translates into CASSPMDSLSYEQYF.

This clonotype was seen repeatedly, ten times or more. The chain carries TRBV30 and TRBJ1-5, with a possible D match to TRBD1 (5 bases). The CDR3 is 14 residues long. V was clipped by 5 bases and J by 5 bases, with 16 bases between them. Looked up from germline, CDR1 is GTSNPN and CDR2 is SVGIG (reference sequence). CDR3: CAWSPGQVDQPQHF. In DNA, the CDR3 is TGTGCCTGGTCCCCGGGGCAGGTGGATCAGCCCCAGCATTTT.

V and J are TRBV7-9 and TRBJ2-3; 9 bases are shared with TRBD2. Germline CDR1 is SEHNR and CDR2 is FQNEAQ (reference sequence). The CDR3 runs 16 residues. With V trimmed by 1 base and J by 11 bases, 13 bases remained unmatched. CDR3 protein: CASSLGASGASSMQYF. The CDR3 region has the DNA TGTGCCAGCAGCTTAGGCGCTAGCGGGGCCTCATCCATGCAGTATTTT.

The sample holds a few counts of this clonotype. The J gene is TRBJ2-5, the V gene TRBV5-1; 10 bases are shared with TRBD2. The germline CDR1 and CDR2 sequences are SGHRS and YFSETQ. The CDR3 loop spans 15 amino acids. The ends lost 4 bases at V and 7 bases at J; junction bases unmatched: 10. The CDR3 nucleotides are TGCGCCAGCAGCGGGGGGACTAGCGAGTTGGGGACCCAGTACTTC. The encoded protein is CASSGGTSELGTQYF.

This chain connects TRBV20-1 to TRBJ2-5; 7 nucleotides match TRBD2. Germline V CDR1 and CDR2: DFQATT, SNEGSKA (reference sequence). The V and J ends lost 1 base and 4 bases, in that order; junction bases with no gene match: 9. The CDR3 is made up of 15 amino acids. This CDR3 reads CSARGRRERRETQYF. The CDR3 region has the DNA TGCAGTGCTAGAGGACGGCGGGAGAGGAGAGAGACCCAGTACTTC.

The V gene is TRBV30, the J gene TRBJ1-2, with 7 nucleotides matching TRBD1. Germline lookup yields CDR1 GTSNPN and CDR2 SVGIG (reference sequence). Trimming took 3 bases from V and 6 from J; bases not matched to a gene: 13. The CDR3 extends over 15 amino acids. For the CDR3, the DNA is TGTGCCTGGAGCTACCGGACAGGTGCCCTGGATGGCTACACCTTC. Encoded protein: CAWSYRTGALDGYTF.

This chain links TRBV20-1 with TRBJ2-7; D may be TRBD2 (6 bases). This CDR3 region has 12 residues. Trimming removed 6 bases from V and 7 bases from J, with 16 bases in between. CDR1 is DFQATT, CDR2 SNEGSKA, per germline (reference sequence). CDR3 region: CSAGGGPGEQYF. The CDR3 nucleotides read TGCAGTGCCGGGGGAGGTCCGGGGGAGCAGTACTTC.